This T cell receptor beta chain was identified in a study of T and B cells in COVID-19 patients. Blood genomic DNA input for TRB amplification was 250-500 ng. General study points: In COVID-19 patients, T cell receptor beta variable and joining gene use was reportedly strongly skewed.

Comment on this clonotype: The antigen is unknown.

Germline V gives CDR1 SGHNT, CDR2 YYREEE (reference sequence). V was pared by 4 bases and J by 8 bases, with 18 bases between. The CDR3 length is 14 residues. BIOMED2 TRB-A/B primer pools were used in multiplex TRB PCR. TCRdb analysed the multiplex PCR reads with MiXCR anew, one entry per CDR3 protein. The sample has 10,000 or so distinct CDR3 sequences; approximately 31% are singletons. The rearrangement joins TRBV5-4 to TRBJ1-2, with TRBD1 as a possible D gene (5 bases). This TCR was recovered from a human donor with active COVID-19. Sequencing was carried out using blood. This CDR3 reads CASSQTVSKGGYTF. The CDR3 DNA reads TGTGCCAGCAGCCAGACAGTATCGAAAGGAGGCTACACCTTC.